This TCR beta chain was recovered during a study of CD8 T cells in Susac syndrome. Germline V lookup: CDR1 SEHNR, CDR2 FQNEAQ (reference sequence). The length of the CDR3 is 19 residues. After removal of 7 bases from V and 0 bases from J, the junction contained 14 bases not matched to a gene. As concerns this clonotype: Its antigen is not known.

Study conclusions and caveats: When the CD4+ T cell repertoires of patients with Susac syndrome were examined, they did not show any clonal expansion.

The diagnostic criteria for definite or probable disease, as recently defined, were met by the patients with Susac syndrome. Negative isolation yielded CD4+ and CD8+ T cells, and FACS enriched TEMRA cells. After extraction with the RNeasy kit, about 0.45 to 1 ug of the RNA was reverse transcribed using random hexamers. The method of amplification for TCR beta CDR3 was immunoSEQ multiplex PCR, covering 54 Vbeta and 13 Jbeta. TCRdb redid the calling of the immunoSEQ multiplex PCR reads with MiXCR, one entry per CDR3 protein. The repertoire holds 150,000 to 200,000 distinct CDR3 sequences, with about 94% as singletons.

The chain has TRBV7-9 and TRBJ2-6; 8 nucleotides line up with TRBD1. This TCR was recovered from a human donor with Susac syndrome. Sequenced sample: CD4+ T cells from PBMCs. In DNA form, the CDR3 reads TGTGCCAGCACCGCAAGTAGGGACAGGACCTTCTCTGGGGCCAACGTCCTGACTTTC. Amino acids: CASTASRDRTFSGANVLTF.